A selection of T cell receptor beta chains follows, all from one sample in a study of cytomegalovirus exposure and HLA in healthy donors. Only in-frame clones appear in the TCRdb table, and some are missing; sequencing was by immunoSEQ multiplex PCR. The sample gives over 150,000 clones, around 80% of which show up once; about 2% is in the top ten. Input material: PBMCs. All receptors come from a woman aged 30 to 39 in good health and CMV-seronegative. The CDR3 runs from the conserved cysteine through the conserved F or W. Each record gives: J gene, V gene, clone size, D gene, CDR3 DNA, CDR3 protein. A D gene is named only where the DNA matches it firmly. Expanded clones get a size class; other rows say once, few or many, or leave the size out.

j_gene: TRBJ1-6; v_gene: TRBV7-9; abundance: .; d_gene: TRBD1; CDR3nt: TGTGCCAGCGGACCCGACAGGGCCTCCTATAATTCACCCCTCCACTTT; CDR3aa: CASGPDRASYNSPLHF
j_gene: TRBJ2-3; v_gene: TRBV5-1; abundance: .; d_gene: TRBD2; CDR3nt: TGCGCCAGCAGCTTGGAAACTAGCGGCACGCAGTATTTT; CDR3aa: CASSLETSGTQYF
j_gene: TRBJ1-2; v_gene: TRBV6-5; abundance: .; d_gene: .; CDR3nt: TGTGCCAGCAGTTACTCGACACCTCGTTATGGCTACACCTTC; CDR3aa: CASSYSTPRYGYTF
j_gene: TRBJ2-7; v_gene: TRBV28; abundance: .; d_gene: .; CDR3nt: TGTGCCAGCAGTTGGCCTACACACTTCAGAGCGGACAGCTCCTACGAGCAGTACTTC; CDR3aa: CASSWPTHFRADSSYEQYF
j_gene: TRBJ2-5; v_gene: TRBV18; abundance: .; d_gene: .; CDR3nt: TGTGCCAGCTCACCCATCCGGACAGACATCCAAGAGACCCAGTACTTC; CDR3aa: CASSPIRTDIQETQYF
j_gene: TRBJ2-6; v_gene: TRBV27; abundance: .; d_gene: .; CDR3nt: TGTGCCAGCAGTTTGTCGGGTTTCCCCTCTGGGGCCAACGTCCTGACTTTC; CDR3aa: CASSLSGFPSGANVLTF
j_gene: TRBJ1-4; v_gene: TRBV28; abundance: .; d_gene: .; CDR3nt: TGTGCCAGCAGTTTATTAGGGGGTGAAAAACTGTTTTTT; CDR3aa: CASSLLGGEKLFF
j_gene: TRBJ2-1; v_gene: TRBV4-2; abundance: .; d_gene: TRBD1; CDR3nt: TGTGCCAGCAGCCAGTCCGGGACAGGGGTCAATGAGCAGTTCTTC; CDR3aa: CASSQSGTGVNEQFF
j_gene: TRBJ2-7; v_gene: TRBV11-3; abundance: once; d_gene: .; CDR3nt: TGTGCCAGCAGCTTAGACGCCAGAAGCTCCTACGAGCAGTACTTC; CDR3aa: CASSLDARSSYEQYF
j_gene: TRBJ2-6; v_gene: TRBV28; abundance: .; d_gene: .; CDR3nt: TGTGCCAGCAGCCTACCCCCGACAGTCTCTGGGGCCAACGTCCTGACTTTC; CDR3aa: CASSLPPTVSGANVLTF
j_gene: TRBJ1-4; v_gene: TRBV7-9; abundance: .; d_gene: .; CDR3nt: TGTTCCAGCAGCTTAGGGTCCGGTGGGCATGAAAAACTGTTTTTT; CDR3aa: CSSSLGSGGHEKLFF
j_gene: TRBJ2-1; v_gene: TRBV6-4; abundance: once; d_gene: .; CDR3nt: TGTGCCAGCAGTGTGGGACTCGGATCTCGGTATGAGCAGTTCTTC; CDR3aa: CASSVGLGSRYEQFF
j_gene: TRBJ2-7; v_gene: TRBV28; abundance: .; d_gene: .; CDR3nt: TGTGCCAGCATAAGGGGGGGGGCCCCCTACGAGCAGTACTTC; CDR3aa: CASIRGGAPYEQYF
j_gene: TRBJ1-4; v_gene: TRBV5-1; abundance: .; d_gene: .; CDR3nt: TGCGCCAGCAGCTTGGGCGGCGGCAGGGGTATAGGTAATGAAAAACTGTTTTTT; CDR3aa: CASSLGGGRGIGNEKLFF
j_gene: TRBJ2-5; v_gene: TRBV28; abundance: .; d_gene: TRBD1; CDR3nt: TGTGCCAGCAGTTTCATGGGACAGGGGGACTTC; CDR3aa: CASSFMGQGDF
j_gene: TRBJ2-2; v_gene: TRBV6-6; abundance: .; d_gene: TRBD1; CDR3nt: TGTGCCAGCACAGACAGGGGTCCCGGGGAGCTGTTTTTT; CDR3aa: CASTDRGPGELFF
j_gene: TRBJ1-2; v_gene: TRBV29-1; abundance: .; d_gene: .; CDR3nt: TGCAGCGTTGAGAGCAGGACAGAGGACTATGGCTACACCTTC; CDR3aa: CSVESRTEDYGYTF